This TCR beta chain was profiled in a study of blood T cell repertoires in COVID-19. In the study overall: Acute and convalescent COVID-19 samples came from the United States, Italy and Spain. PBMCs, B-cell-depleted T cells, or T cells were the source of the cDNA or gDNA that made up the material.

The V and J ends lost 6 bases and 0 bases, in that order; junction bases with no gene match: 8. Germline CDR1 is SGHAT and CDR2 is FQNNGV. This CDR3 has 18 amino acids. Assay used: immunoSEQ multiplex PCR; TCRdb lists only in-frame clones, some missing. The table includes about 99,000 clones, about 86% detected once. Sequencing input: peripheral blood. The sequence was obtained from a human donor in a cohort sampled during active COVID-19. V gene TRBV11-2 combines with J gene TRBJ1-6; 10 positions agree with TRBD1. CDR3 sequence: CASRFPGQGSSYNSPLHF. In nucleotides, the CDR3 is TGTGCCAGCAGATTTCCGGGACAGGGGAGCTCCTATAATTCACCCCTCCACTTT.